Presented here are 8 T cell receptor beta chains from one specimen sequenced in a study of T cells in women clearing cervical HPV infection. The data were produced by immunoSEQ multiplex PCR, yet TCRdb's version contains in-frame clones alone and is incomplete. This sample's table reports some 46,000 clones. The sequencing input was blood buffy coat. The receptors derive from a woman aged 18-70 years with a cervical HPV16 infection that either progressed to CIN3+ or cleared (not recorded which).

Remarks on this clone: The CDR3 is cut off 3 residues early in the read; its end comes from the germline J gene. V is TRBV20-1 and J is TRBJ2-5; 7 bases match TRBD1. Trimming removed 5 bases from V and 2 bases from J; junction bases left unmatched: 11. The CDR3 has 15 amino acids. Germline loops: CDR1 DFQATT, CDR2 SNEGSKA (reference sequence). The CDR3 DNA, read in part, is TGCAGTGCTTACACCGGGACAGAGCCTCAAGAGACC. Protein product: CSAYTGTEPQET. The full CDR3 is CSAYTGTEPQETQYF.

In the case of this clone: The CDR3 end is not reached by the read, which stops 3 residues before it; the germline J gene fills it in. Other DNA sequences in this sample translate to the same CDR3. The V and J genes are TRBV6-2 or TRBV6-3 and TRBJ2-5; 10 bases map to TRBD2. The V gene's germline CDR1 is MNHEY and CDR2 SVGEGT. There are 13 residues in the CDR3. J was trimmed by 4 bases and V by 6 bases; bases with no gene match: 2. The CDR3 protein is CASSSSGGETQYF. Incomplete CDR3 DNA: TGTGCCAGCAGCTCTAGCGGGGGAGAGACC.

Points on this clone: The DNA ends 3 residues before the CDR3 does, and the rest of the CDR3 is filled in from the germline J gene. The V and J genes are TRBV5-1 and TRBJ1-6; 8 positions agree with TRBD1. The J segment lost 9 bases and the V segment lost 4 bases, leaving 3 bases of the junction unmatched. The germline gives CDR1 SGHRS, CDR2 YFSETQ. This CDR3 is built from 13 residues. Partial CDR3 DNA: TGCGCCAGCAGCCCCGGACAGGGTTCACCC. This codes for CASSPGQGSP. The entire CDR3 protein reads CASSPGQGSPLHF.

Remarks on this clone: Read sequence stops 3 residues before the CDR3 end, and the germline J gene provides the missing end. The chain couples TRBV7-2 to TRBJ2-5; 7 nucleotides align to TRBD2. V gave up 5 bases and J gave up 4 bases; unmatched junction bases: 10. CDR1 SGHTA and CDR2 FQGNSA come from the germline V gene. The CDR3 has 15 amino acids. CDR3: CASSRSAGVAETQYF. The covered CDR3 bases are TGTGCCAGCAGCCGATCTGCGGGAGTTGCAGAGACC.

About this clone: Coverage ceases 3 residues before the CDR3 finishes, and the germline J gene fills in the end. The V gene is TRBV7-3, the J gene TRBJ1-2, with 8 bases aligning to TRBD1. This CDR3 contains 14 residues. Germline assignment: CDR1 SGHTA and CDR2 FQGTGA. V dropped 5 bases and J dropped 4; count of bases not matched to a gene: 6. The covered CDR3 bases are TGTGCCAGCAGCCCCAGGACAGGGACCTATGGC. Translated: CASSPRTGTYG. The CDR3, in full, reads CASSPRTGTYGYTF.

Notes on this clone: With the read ending 3 residues before the CDR3 end, the germline J gene is used to fill in that end. V and J are TRBV19 and TRBJ1-4; 8 bases line up with TRBD1. This CDR3 contains 14 residues. Trimming at V came to 6 bases and at J to 8 bases, leaving 8 bases not matched to a gene. Germline CDR1 and CDR2: LNHDA and SQIVND (reference sequence). The CDR3 reads CASSPQGVAEKLFF. Incomplete CDR3 DNA: TGTGCCAGTAGCCCACAGGGGGTAGCCGAAAAA.

In the case of this clone: Coverage ceases 3 residues before the CDR3 finishes, and the germline J gene fills in the end. This sequence joins TRBV30 and TRBJ1-5; 8 nucleotides agree with TRBD1. The trim removed 3 bases at V and 2 bases at J, leaving 6 bases unmatched. The length of the CDR3 is 15 residues. The V gene's germline CDR1 is GTSNPN and CDR2 SVGIG (reference sequence). The covered CDR3 bases are TGTGCCTGGAGCCAGGGGGCGCGGGGCAATCAGCCC. It codes for CAWSQGARGNQP. The CDR3 in full is CAWSQGARGNQPQHF.

With regard to this clone: The read finishes 3 residues shy of the CDR3 end, and the germline J gene is used to complete it. The V and J genes are TRBV7-3 and TRBJ2-1; D unclear. The V gene lost 6 bases and the J gene lost 5 bases, with 11 bases spanning the gap. The germline CDR1 and CDR2 sequences are SGHTA and FQGTGA. The CDR3 is made up of 13 amino acids. This CDR3 reads CASRSPADNEQFF. Partial CDR3 DNA: TGTGCCAGCAGGTCCCCGGCGGACAATGAG.